The clone carrying this T cell receptor (beta chain) was observed a handful of times. Its antigen remains unknown. V lost 0 bases to trimming and J lost 8 bases, with 6 bases between them. The CDR3 contains 12 residues. In germline, CDR1 is SGHTS, CDR2 YDEGEE. PCR employed 60 Vbeta and 13 Jbeta primers. The method was immunoSEQ multiplex PCR; TCRdb's version includes in-frame clones alone and lacks a portion of them. The sample has around 100,000 clones; 70% to 90% are singletons. These data belong to a study of cytomegalovirus exposure and HLA in healthy donors. Overall study results and limits: A likely sequencing artifact accounted for one observed cluster of highly shared sequence variants. HLA-A and HLA-B allele assignments for most subjects were reportedly predicted accurately using TCR beta sequences. Clonal expansion was found to be greater in HLA-associated TCR beta chains than in equally common others in a later analysis. The authors later linked a missense DCLRE1C variant to TCR beta V- and J-gene trimming.

Sequencing used PBMCs. The source of this sequence is a young woman in good health and CMV-seropositive. The chain couples TRBV5-8 to TRBJ2-1; a weak D match, TRBD2 (5 bases). CDR3 coding DNA: TGTGCCAGCAGCTTGGTCGGGGATGAGCAGTTCTTC. Its protein product is CASSLVGDEQFF.